This T cell receptor (beta chain) is from a study of cytomegalovirus exposure and HLA in healthy donors. Study-wide results and caveats: Relative to equally common others, HLA-associated TCR beta chains showed greater clonal expansion in a later analysis. Beyond CMV serostatus, there was no information to go on about immune exposure. According to reports, the classifier identified cytomegalovirus status with high specificity and sensitivity. Specific recognition of CMV antigens was confirmed in vitro for three chains (all CMV-associated).

CDR3 length equals 13 residues. CDR1 and CDR2 (germline): MNHEY, SMNVEV (reference sequence). Trimming took 4 bases from V and 5 from J, leaving 8 bases between them. Notes on this clone: Its cognate antigen is unknown.

Both 60 Vbeta primers and 13 Jbeta primers went into the PCR. The assay was immunoSEQ multiplex PCR, and TCRdb's table has in-frame clones only and misses some. Recorded for this sample: tens of thousands of clones. V gene TRBV27 combines with J gene TRBJ2-2; D call uncertain. Sample: PBMCs. The receptor's source is a man aged 40-55 years in good health and CMV-seronegative. The CDR3 reads CASSSTETGELFF. The CDR3 DNA sequence: TGTGCCAGCAGTTCGACTGAGACCGGGGAGCTGTTTTTT.